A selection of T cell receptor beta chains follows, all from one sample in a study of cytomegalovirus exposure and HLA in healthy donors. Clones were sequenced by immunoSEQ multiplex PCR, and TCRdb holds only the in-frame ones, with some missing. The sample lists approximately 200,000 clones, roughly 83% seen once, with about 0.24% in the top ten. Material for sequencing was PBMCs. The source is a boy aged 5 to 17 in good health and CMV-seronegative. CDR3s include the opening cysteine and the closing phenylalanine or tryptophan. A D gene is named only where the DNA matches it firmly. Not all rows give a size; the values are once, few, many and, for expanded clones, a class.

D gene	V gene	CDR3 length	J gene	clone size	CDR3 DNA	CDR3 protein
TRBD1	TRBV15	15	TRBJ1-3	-	TGTGCCACCAGCAGAGATGGGACAGTTGGAAACACCATATATTTT	CATSRDGTVGNTIYF
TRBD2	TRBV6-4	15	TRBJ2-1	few	TGTGCCAGCAGTGAGACTAGCGGGGGTAACAATGAGCAGTTCTTC	CASSETSGGNNEQFF
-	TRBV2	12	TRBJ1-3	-	TGTGCCAGCAGTGAATTGCGGGCAACATCGTATTTT	CASSELRATSYF
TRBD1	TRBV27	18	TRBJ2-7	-	TGTGCCAGCAGTTCCATGATTCTGGGACAGGGGAAACTATACGAGCAGTACTTC	CASSSMILGQGKLYEQYF
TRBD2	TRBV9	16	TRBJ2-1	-	TGTGCCAGCAGCGGCTACCCGGGACTAGGGCACAATGAGCAGTTCTTC	CASSGYPGLGHNEQFF
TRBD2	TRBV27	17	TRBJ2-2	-	TGTGCCAGCAGTCCCTACAGCGGGGGGGCCGGCACCGGGGAGCTGTTTTTT	CASSPYSGGAGTGELFF
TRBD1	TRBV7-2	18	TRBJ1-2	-	TGTGCCAGCAGCTCTCGTAGTTCACAGGGGAGAAGAGGCTATGGCTACACCTTC	CASSSRSSQGRRGYGYTF
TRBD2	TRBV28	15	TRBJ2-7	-	TGTGCCAGCAGTTTAACGGGACTAACCGACTACGAGCAGTACTTC	CASSLTGLTDYEQYF
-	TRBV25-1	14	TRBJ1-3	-	TGTGCCAGCAGTGAATATGGCGGCCAAAACACCATATATTTT	CASSEYGGQNTIYF
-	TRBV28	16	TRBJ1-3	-	TGTGCCAGCAGTTTAAGGCCACAGTTAGTGGGAAACACCATATATTTT	CASSLRPQLVGNTIYF
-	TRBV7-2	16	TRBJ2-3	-	TGTGCCAGCAGCTCTCGATACAGGATTCTCACAGATACGCAGTATTTT	CASSSRYRILTDTQYF
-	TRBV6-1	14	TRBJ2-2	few	TGTGCCAGCTACAGGCATCTGAACACCGGGGAGCTGTTTTTT	CASYRHLNTGELFF
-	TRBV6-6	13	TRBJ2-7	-	TGTGCCAGCAGTTACGAGACATACTACGAGCAGTACTTC	CASSYETYYEQYF
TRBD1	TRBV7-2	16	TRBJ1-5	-	TGTGCCAGCAGCCCGGCCCCCGGGACAGGAAATCAGCCCCAGCATTTT	CASSPAPGTGNQPQHF
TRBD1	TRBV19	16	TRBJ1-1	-	TGTGCCAGTAGTCCACGGACAGGGGGCCGAGGCACTGAAGCTTTCTTT	CASSPRTGGRGTEAFF
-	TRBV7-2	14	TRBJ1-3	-	TGTGCCAGCAGCGAACAGGACTCTGGAAACACCATATATTTT	CASSEQDSGNTIYF
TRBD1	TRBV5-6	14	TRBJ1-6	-	TGTGCCAGCAGCTTAAAGGACAGGGGTTCACCCCTCCACTTT	CASSLKDRGSPLHF
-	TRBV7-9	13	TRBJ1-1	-	TGTGCCAGCAGCCGGGAGGGGGGATTACAAGCTTTCTTT	CASSREGGLQAFF
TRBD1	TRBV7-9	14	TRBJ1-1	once	TGTGCCAGCAGCTCACAGGGGTTGAACACTGAAGCTTTCTTT	CASSSQGLNTEAFF
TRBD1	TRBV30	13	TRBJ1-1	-	TGTGCCTGGAGTCTCCGGACAGGGCCTTTGGCTTTCTTT	CAWSLRTGPLAFF
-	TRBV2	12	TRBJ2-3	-	TGTGCCAGCAGACCGCTCGGAGATACGCAGTATTTT	CASRPLGDTQYF
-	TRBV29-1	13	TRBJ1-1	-	TGCAGCGCCTTTGGGATCAGGGACACTGAAGCTTTCTTT	CSAFGIRDTEAFF
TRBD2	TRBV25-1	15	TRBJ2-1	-	TGTGCCAGCAGTGAAGTGACTAGCGGACGCAATGAGCAGTTCTTC	CASSEVTSGRNEQFF
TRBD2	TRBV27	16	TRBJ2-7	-	TGTGCCAGCAGTTACGGGACTAGCGGGGTAGCCTACGAGCAGTACTTC	CASSYGTSGVAYEQYF